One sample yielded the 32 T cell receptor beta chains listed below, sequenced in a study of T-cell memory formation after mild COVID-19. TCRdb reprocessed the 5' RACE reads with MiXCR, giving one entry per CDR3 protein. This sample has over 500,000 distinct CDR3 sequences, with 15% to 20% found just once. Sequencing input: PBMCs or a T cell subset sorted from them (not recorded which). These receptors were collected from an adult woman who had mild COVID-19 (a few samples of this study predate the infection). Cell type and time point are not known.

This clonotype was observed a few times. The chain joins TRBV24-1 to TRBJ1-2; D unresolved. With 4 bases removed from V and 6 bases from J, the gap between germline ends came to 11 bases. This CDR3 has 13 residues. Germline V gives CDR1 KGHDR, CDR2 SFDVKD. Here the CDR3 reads CATSDQTWDGYTF. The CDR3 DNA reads TGTGCCACCAGTGACCAGACTTGGGATGGCTACACCTTC.

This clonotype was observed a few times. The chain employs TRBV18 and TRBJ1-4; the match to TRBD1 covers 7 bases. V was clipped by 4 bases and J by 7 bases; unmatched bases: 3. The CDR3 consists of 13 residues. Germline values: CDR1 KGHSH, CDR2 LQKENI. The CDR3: CASSQGAREKLFF. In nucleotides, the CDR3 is TGTGCCAGCTCACAGGGGGCACGTGAAAAACTGTTTTTT. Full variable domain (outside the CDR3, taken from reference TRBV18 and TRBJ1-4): NAGVMQNPRHLVRRRGQEARLRCSPMKGHSHVYWYRQLPEEGLKFMVYLQKENIIDESGMPKERFSAEFPKEGPSILRIQQVVRGDSAAYFCASSQGAREKLFFGSGTQLSVL.

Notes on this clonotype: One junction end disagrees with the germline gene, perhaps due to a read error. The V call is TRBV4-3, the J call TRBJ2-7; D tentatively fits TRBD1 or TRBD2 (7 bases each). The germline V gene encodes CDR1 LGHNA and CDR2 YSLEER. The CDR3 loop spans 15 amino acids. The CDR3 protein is CASSQGEGQNYEQYF. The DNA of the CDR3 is TGCGCCAGCAGTCAAGGGGAGGGACAGAACTACGAGCAGTACTTC.

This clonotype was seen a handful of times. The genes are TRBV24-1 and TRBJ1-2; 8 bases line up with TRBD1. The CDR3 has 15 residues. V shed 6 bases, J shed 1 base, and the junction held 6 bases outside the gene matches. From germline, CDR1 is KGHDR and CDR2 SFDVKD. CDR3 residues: CATSSRDRHNYGYTF. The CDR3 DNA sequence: TGTGCCACCAGTTCGCGGGACAGGCATAACTATGGCTACACCTTC.

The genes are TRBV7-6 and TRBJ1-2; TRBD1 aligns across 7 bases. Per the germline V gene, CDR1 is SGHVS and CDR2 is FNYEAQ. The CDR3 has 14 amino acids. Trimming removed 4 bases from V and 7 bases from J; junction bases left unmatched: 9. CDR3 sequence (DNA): TGTGCCAGCAGCTCCACGGACAGGCGAGGTGGCTACACCTTC. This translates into CASSSTDRRGGYTF.

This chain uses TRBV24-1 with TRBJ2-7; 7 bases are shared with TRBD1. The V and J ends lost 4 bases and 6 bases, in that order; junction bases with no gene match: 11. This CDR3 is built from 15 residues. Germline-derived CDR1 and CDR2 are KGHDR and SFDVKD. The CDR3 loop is CATSDPRQGESEQYF. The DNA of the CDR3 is TGTGCCACCAGTGACCCGCGACAGGGTGAGTCCGAGCAGTACTTC.

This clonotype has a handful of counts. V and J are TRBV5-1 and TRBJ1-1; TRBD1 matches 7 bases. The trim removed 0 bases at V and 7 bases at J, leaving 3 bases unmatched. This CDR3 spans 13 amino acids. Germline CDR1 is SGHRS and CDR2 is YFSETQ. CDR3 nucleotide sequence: TGCGCCAGCAGCTTGGAGAGGGACAGTGAAGCTTTCTTT. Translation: CASSLERDSEAFF.

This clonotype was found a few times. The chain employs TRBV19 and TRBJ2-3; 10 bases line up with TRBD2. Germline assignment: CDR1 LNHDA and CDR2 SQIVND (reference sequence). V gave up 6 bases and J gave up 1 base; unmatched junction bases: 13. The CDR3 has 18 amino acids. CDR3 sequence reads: CASRVRAGGVWGTDTQYF. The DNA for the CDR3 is TGTGCCAGTAGGGTTAGAGCGGGAGGGGTTTGGGGCACAGATACGCAGTATTTT. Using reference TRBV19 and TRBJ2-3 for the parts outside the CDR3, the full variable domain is DGGITQSPKYLFRKEGQNVTLSCEQNLNHDAMYWYRQDPGQGLRLIYYSQIVNDFQKGDIAEGYSVSREKKESFPLTVTSAQKNPTAFYLCASRVRAGGVWGTDTQYFGPGTRLTVL.

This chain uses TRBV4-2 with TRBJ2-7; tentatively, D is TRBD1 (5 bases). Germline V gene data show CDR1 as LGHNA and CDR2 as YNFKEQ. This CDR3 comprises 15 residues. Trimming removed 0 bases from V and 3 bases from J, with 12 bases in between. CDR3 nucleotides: TGTGCCAGCAGCCAAGAGAGAGCAGGGATCTACGAGCAGTACTTC. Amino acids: CASSQERAGIYEQYF.

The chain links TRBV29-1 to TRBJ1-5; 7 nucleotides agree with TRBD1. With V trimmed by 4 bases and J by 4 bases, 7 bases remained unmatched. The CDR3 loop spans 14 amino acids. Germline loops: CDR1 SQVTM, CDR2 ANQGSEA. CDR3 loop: CSVADRAGNQPQHF. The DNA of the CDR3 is TGCAGCGTTGCAGACAGGGCGGGGAATCAGCCCCAGCATTTT. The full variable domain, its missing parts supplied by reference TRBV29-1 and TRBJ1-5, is SAVISQKPSRDICQRGTSLTIQCQVDSQVTMMFWYRQQPGQSLTLIATANQGSEATYESGFVIDKFPISRPNLTFSTLTVSNMSPEDSSIYLCSVADRAGNQPQHFGDGTRLSIL.

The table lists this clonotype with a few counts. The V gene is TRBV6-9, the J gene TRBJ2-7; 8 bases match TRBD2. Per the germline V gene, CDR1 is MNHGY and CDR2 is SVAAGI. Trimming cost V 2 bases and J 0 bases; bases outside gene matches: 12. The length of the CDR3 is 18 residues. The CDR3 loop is CASSYVPSGYQSSYEQYF. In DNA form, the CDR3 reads TGTGCCAGCAGTTATGTGCCTAGCGGGTACCAAAGCTCCTACGAGCAGTACTTC.

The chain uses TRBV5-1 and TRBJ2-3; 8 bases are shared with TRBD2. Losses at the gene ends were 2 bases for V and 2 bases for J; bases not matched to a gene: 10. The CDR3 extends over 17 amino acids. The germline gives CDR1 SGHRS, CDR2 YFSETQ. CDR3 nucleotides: TGCGCCAGCAGCTTTTCGGCGGGGGGCTTACTCACAGATACGCAGTATTTT. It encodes CASSFSAGGLLTDTQYF. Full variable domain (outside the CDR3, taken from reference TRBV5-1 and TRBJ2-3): KAGVTQTPRYLIKTRGQQVTLSCSPISGHRSVSWYQQTPGQGLQFLFEYFSETQRNKGNFPGRFSGRQFSNSRSEMNVSTLELGDSALYLCASSFSAGGLLTDTQYFGPGTRLTVL.

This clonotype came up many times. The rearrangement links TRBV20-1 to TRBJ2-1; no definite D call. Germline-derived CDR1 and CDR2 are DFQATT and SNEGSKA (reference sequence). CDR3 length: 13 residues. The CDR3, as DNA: TGCGGTTCCCGAGGCCACTTGGCCAATGAGCAGTTCTTC. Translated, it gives CGSRGHLANEQFF.

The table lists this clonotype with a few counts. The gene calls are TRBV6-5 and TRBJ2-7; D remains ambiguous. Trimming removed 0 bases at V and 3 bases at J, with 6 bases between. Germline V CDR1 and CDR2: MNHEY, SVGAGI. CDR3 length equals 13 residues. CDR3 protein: CASSYSRYYEQYF. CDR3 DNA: TGTGCCAGCAGTTACTCAAGGTACTACGAGCAGTACTTC.

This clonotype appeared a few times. The CDR3 coding sequence is TGCGCCAGCAGCCAAGACTGGGGGGGAGGCTACACCTTC. Its translation: CASSQDWGGGYTF. The chain couples TRBV4-1 to TRBJ1-2; possible D gene TRBD1, 5 bases. With 0 bases removed from V and 8 bases from J, the gap between germline ends came to 10 bases. This CDR3 has 13 residues. Germline CDR1 and CDR2: MGHRA and YSYEKL.

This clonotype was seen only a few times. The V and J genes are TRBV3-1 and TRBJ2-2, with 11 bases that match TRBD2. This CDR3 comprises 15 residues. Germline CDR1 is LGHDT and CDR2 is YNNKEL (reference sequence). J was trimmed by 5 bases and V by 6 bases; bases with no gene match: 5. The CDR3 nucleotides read TGTGCCAGCAGAACTAGCGGGGGCTGGACCGGGGAGCTGTTTTTT. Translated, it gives CASRTSGGWTGELFF. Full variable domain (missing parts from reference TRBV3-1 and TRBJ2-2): DTAVSQTPKYLVTQMGNDKSIKCEQNLGHDTMYWYKQDSKKFLKIMFSYNNKELIINETVPNRFSPKSPDKAHLNLHINSLELGDSAVYFCASRTSGGWTGELFFGEGSRLTVL.

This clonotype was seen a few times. CDR3 loop: CASSPGTGIGSPLHF. The DNA of the CDR3 is TGTGCCAGCAGCCCGGGGACAGGGATCGGTTCACCCCTCCACTTT. The chain couples TRBV7-3 to TRBJ1-6, with 9 bases identical to TRBD1. The length of the CDR3 is 15 residues. After removal of 5 bases from V and 9 bases from J, the junction contained 8 bases not matched to a gene. Per germline, CDR1 SGHTA and CDR2 FQGTGA.

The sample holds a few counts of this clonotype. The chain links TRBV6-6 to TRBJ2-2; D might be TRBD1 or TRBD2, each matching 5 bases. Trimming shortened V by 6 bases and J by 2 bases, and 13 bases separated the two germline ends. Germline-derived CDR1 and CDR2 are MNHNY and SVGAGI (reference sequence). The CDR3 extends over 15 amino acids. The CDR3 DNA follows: TGTGCCAGCAGCGTAGGAGGACAAAACACCGGGGAGCTGTTTTTT. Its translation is CASSVGGQNTGELFF.

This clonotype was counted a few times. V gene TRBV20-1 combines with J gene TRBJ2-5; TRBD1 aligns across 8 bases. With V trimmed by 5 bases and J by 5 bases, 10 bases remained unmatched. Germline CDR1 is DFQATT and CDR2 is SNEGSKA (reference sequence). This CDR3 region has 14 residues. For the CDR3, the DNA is TGCAGTGCTTCCCCCGACAGGGGCCTGGAGACCCAGTACTTC. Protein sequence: CSASPDRGLETQYF.

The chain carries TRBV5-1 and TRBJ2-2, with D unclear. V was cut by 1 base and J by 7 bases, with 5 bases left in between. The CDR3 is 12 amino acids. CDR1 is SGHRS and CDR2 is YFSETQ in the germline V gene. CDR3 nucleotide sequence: TGCGCCAGCAGCTTGTATAGCGGGGAGCTGTTTTTT. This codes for CASSLYSGELFF.

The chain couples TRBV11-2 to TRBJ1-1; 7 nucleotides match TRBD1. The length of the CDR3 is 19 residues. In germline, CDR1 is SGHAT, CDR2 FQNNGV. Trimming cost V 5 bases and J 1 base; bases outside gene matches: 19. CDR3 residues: CASSLVSLRGRFGNTEAFF. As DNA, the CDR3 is TGTGCCAGCAGCCTTGTGAGTCTGAGGGGGCGATTTGGGAACACTGAAGCTTTCTTT.

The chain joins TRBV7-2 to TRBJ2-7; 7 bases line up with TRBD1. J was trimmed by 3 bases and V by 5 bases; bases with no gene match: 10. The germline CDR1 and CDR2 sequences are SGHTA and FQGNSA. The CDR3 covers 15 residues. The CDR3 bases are TGTGCCAGCAGCAGGGGACAGTCCGCCCGCTACGAGCAGTACTTC. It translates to CASSRGQSARYEQYF.

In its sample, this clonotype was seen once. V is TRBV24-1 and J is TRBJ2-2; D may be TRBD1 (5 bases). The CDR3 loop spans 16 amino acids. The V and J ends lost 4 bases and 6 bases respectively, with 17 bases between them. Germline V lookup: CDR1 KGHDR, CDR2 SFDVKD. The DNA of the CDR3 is TGTGCCACCAGTGACCGGACGACAGTACGTCCCGGGGAGCTGTTTTTT. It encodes CATSDRTTVRPGELFF.

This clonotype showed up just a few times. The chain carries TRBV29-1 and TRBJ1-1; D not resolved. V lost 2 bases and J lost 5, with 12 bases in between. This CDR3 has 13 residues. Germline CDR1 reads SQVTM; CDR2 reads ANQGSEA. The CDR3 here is CSVEPPLRTEAFF. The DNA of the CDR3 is TGCAGCGTTGAACCTCCCCTCCGGACTGAAGCTTTCTTT.

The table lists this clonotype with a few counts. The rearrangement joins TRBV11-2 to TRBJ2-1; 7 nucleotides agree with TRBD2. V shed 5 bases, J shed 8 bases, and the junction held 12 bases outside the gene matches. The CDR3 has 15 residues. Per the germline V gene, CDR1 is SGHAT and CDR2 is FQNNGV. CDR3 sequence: CASSPRRQRGHEQFF. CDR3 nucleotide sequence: TGTGCCAGCAGCCCGCGCCGGCAGCGGGGCCATGAGCAGTTCTTC.

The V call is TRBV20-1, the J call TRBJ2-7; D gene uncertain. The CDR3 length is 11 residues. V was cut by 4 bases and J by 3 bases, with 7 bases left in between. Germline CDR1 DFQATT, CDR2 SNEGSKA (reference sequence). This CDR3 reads CSAIGSYEQYF. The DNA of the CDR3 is TGCAGTGCTATAGGCAGCTACGAGCAGTACTTC.

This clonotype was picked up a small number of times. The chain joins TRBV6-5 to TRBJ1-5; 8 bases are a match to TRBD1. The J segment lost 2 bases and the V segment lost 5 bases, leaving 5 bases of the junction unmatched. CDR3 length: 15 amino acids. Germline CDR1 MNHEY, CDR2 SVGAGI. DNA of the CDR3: TGTGCCAGCAGTGCGGACAGGGCTGGCAATCAGCCCCAGCATTTT. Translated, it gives CASSADRAGNQPQHF.

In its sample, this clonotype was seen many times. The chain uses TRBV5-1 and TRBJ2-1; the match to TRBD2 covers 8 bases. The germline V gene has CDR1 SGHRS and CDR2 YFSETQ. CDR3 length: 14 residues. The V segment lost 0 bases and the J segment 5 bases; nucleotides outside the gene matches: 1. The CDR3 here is CASSLVAGNNEQFF. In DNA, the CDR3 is TGCGCCAGCAGCTTGGTAGCGGGGAACAATGAGCAGTTCTTC.

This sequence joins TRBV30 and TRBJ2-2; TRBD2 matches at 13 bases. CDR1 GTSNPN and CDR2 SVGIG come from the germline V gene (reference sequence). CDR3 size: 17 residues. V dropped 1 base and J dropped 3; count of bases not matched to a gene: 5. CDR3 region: CAWSASTSGRYTGELFF. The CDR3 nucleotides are TGTGCCTGGAGTGCCTCGACTAGCGGGAGGTACACCGGGGAGCTGTTTTTT.

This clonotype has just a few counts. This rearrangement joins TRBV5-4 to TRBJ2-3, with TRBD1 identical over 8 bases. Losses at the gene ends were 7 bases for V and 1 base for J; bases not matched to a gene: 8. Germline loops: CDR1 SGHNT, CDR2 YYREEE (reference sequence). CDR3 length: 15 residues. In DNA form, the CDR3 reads TGTGCCAGCGTCCTGCAGGGGGCTCGCACAGATACGCAGTATTTT. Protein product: CASVLQGARTDTQYF.

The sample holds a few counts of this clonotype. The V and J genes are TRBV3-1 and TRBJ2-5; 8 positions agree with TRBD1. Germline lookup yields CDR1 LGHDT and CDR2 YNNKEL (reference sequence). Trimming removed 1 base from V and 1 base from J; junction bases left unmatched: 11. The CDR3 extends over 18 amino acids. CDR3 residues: CASSQGGRQGNTQETQYF. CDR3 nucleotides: TGTGCCAGCAGCCAAGGCGGGCGACAGGGGAACACCCAAGAGACCCAGTACTTC.

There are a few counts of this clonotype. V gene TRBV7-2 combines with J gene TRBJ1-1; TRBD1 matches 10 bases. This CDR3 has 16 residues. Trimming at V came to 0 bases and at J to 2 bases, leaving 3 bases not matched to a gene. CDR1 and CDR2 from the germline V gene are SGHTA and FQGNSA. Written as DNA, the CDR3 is TGTGCCAGCAGCTTAGCCCGGGACAGGGGAAACACTGAAGCTTTCTTT. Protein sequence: CASSLARDRGNTEAFF.